One sample yielded the 28 T cell receptor beta chains listed below, sequenced in a study of blood T cells in healthy people across ages (dated by TCRdb to 2014 to 2015). The method was 5' RACE. A second PCR of roughly 7 to 11 cycles was performed with a sample-barcoded 5' primer and a J-beta primer mix. The public reads were reanalyzed by TCRdb: fastp trimming at Q25, MiXCR alignment, in-frame beta chains only. CDR3 protein duplicates are merged, each entry listing the most common genes and DNA. The sample has around 2 million distinct CDR3 sequences on record, about 39% of them singletons. The leading ten clones occupy about 23% of the sample. Sequenced: blood. All receptors come from a human donor in good health.

The chain combines TRBV20-1 with TRBJ2-5, with unresolved D. V was pared by 3 bases and J by 3 bases, with 11 bases between. Germline-derived CDR1 and CDR2 are DFQATT and SNEGSKA (reference sequence). The CDR3 sequence is 13 residues long. The CDR3 DNA follows: TGCAGTGCTAGGCCCATGGTTAAAGAGACCCAGTACTTC. Its translation is CSARPMVKETQYF.

V usage is TRBV15 and J usage is TRBJ1-6, with 7 bases lining up with TRBD1. CDR1 is LNHNV and CDR2 is YYDKDF in the germline V gene (reference sequence). This CDR3 region has 14 residues. V lost 4 bases and J lost 6; bases outside the gene matches: 3. In DNA form, the CDR3 reads TGTGCCACCAGCAAAAGACAGGGTAATTCACCCCTCCACTTT. This codes for CATSKRQGNSPLHF. The variable domain in full, completed from reference TRBV15 and TRBJ1-6, reads DAMVIQNPRYQVTQFGKPVTLSCSQTLNHNVMYWYQQKSSQAPKLLFHYYDKDFNNEADTPDNFQSRRPNTSFCFLDIRSPGLGDTAMYLCATSKRQGNSPLHFGNGTRLTVT.

This clonotype has just a few counts. The chain joins TRBV7-9 to TRBJ2-5, with D perhaps matching TRBD1 or TRBD2 (7 bases each). The V end lost 5 bases, the J end lost 5 bases, and 18 bases lay between the germline ends. CDR1 is SEHNR, CDR2 FQNEAQ, per germline (reference sequence). This CDR3 region has 15 residues. DNA for the CDR3: TGTGCCAGCAGCCGCCCCAGGGGGGGAATGGAGACCCAGTACTTC. Protein sequence: CASSRPRGGMETQYF. The complete variable domain, with remaining parts taken from reference TRBV7-9 and TRBJ2-5, reads DTGVSQNPRHKITKRGQNVTFRCDPISEHNRLYWYRQTLGQGPEFLTYFQNEAQLEKSRLLSDRFSAERPKGSFSTLEIQRTEQGDSAMYLCASSRPRGGMETQYFGPGTRLLVL.

In this sample, this clonotype turned up a few times. The V and J genes are TRBV29-1 and TRBJ2-5; D remains ambiguous. Germline CDR1 reads SQVTM; CDR2 reads ANQGSEA. Trimming cost V 3 bases and J 4 bases, with 9 bases left between them. The CDR3 length is 12 residues. For the CDR3, the DNA is TGCAGCGTTGATCTTTCGGGAGAGACCCAGTACTTC. Amino acids: CSVDLSGETQYF.

The chain links TRBV20-1 to TRBJ2-3; TRBD2 aligns across 8 bases. The CDR3 runs to 15 residues. From germline, CDR1 is DFQATT and CDR2 SNEGSKA (reference sequence). V lost 2 bases, J lost 0 bases, and 4 bases stayed unmatched. CDR3 sequence reads: CSARSRGGSTDTQYF. DNA for the CDR3: TGCAGTGCTAGATCCCGGGGGGGTAGCACAGATACGCAGTATTTT.

With respect to this clonotype: One end of the junction is discordant with germline, which a read error may explain. This chain links TRBV7-8 with TRBJ2-1; no clear D. Germline V gene lookup returns CDR1 SGHVS and CDR2 FQNEAQ. There are 12 residues in the CDR3. DNA for the CDR3: TGTGCCAGCAGCTTAGCTTACAATGAGCAGTCCTTC. It encodes CASSLAYNEQSF.

J is TRBJ2-3 and V is TRBV29-1; D unclear. With 4 bases removed from V and 0 bases from J, the gap between germline ends came to 8 bases. Germline V gene data show CDR1 as SQVTM and CDR2 as ANQGSEA. The CDR3 has 13 amino acids. The CDR3 sequence: CSVGQKSTDTQYF. CDR3 bases: TGCAGCGTTGGACAAAAGAGCACAGATACGCAGTATTTT.

This clonotype was picked up a small number of times. The J gene is TRBJ2-3, the V gene TRBV7-9, with TRBD1 as a possible D gene (5 bases). Germline V gene data show CDR1 as SEHNR and CDR2 as FQNEAQ (reference sequence). This CDR3 region has 16 residues. V was pared by 2 bases and J by 5 bases, with 17 bases between. The CDR3 region has the DNA TGTGCCAGCAGCTTATTAGGCAGGGCAATGAAAGATACGCAGTATTTT. Encoded protein: CASSLLGRAMKDTQYF.

The chain recombines TRBV20-1 with TRBJ2-5; 7 positions agree with TRBD1. The CDR3 is 14 amino acids. Germline CDR1 DFQATT, CDR2 SNEGSKA (reference sequence). V was clipped by 5 bases and J by 3 bases; unmatched bases: 9. CDR3 sequence (DNA): TGCAGTGCTTGGATACATACAGGGGAAGAGACCCAGTACTTC. It codes for CSAWIHTGEETQYF.

The rearrangement uses TRBV5-6 and TRBJ2-7; D may be TRBD2 (6 bases). The CDR3 length is 13 residues. Germline V CDR1 and CDR2: SGHDT, YYEEEE. V was shortened by 5 bases and J by 4 bases, with 13 bases between the two germline ends. This CDR3 is CASSWGSGYEQYF. The CDR3 region has the DNA TGTGCCAGCAGTTGGGGAAGCGGGTACGAGCAGTACTTC.

CDR3 nucleotides: TGCAGTGCTAGCCCACTCAGCTCCTACAATGAGCAGTTCTTC. Its translation: CSASPLSSYNEQFF. The genes are TRBV20-1 and TRBJ2-1; no firm D call. Germline V gives CDR1 DFQATT, CDR2 SNEGSKA (reference sequence). Trimming removed 3 bases at V and 0 bases at J, with 9 bases between. The CDR3 is made up of 14 amino acids.

The chain joins TRBV12-3 or TRBV12-4 to TRBJ2-1; D remains unclear. There are 12 residues in the CDR3. In DNA form, the CDR3 reads TGTGCGGTCACTGTGGGCGTGGAGGAGCAGTTCTTC. Amino acids: CAVTVGVEEQFF.

The chain recombines TRBV5-1 with TRBJ1-5; 7 bases agree with TRBD1. The V gene end was trimmed by 3 bases and the J gene end by 0 bases; junction bases not matched to a gene: 15. Germline lookup yields CDR1 SGHRS and CDR2 YFSETQ. This CDR3 spans 19 amino acids. The CDR3 reads CASSSLWPRDRASNQPQHF. DNA for the CDR3: TGCGCCAGCAGCTCCCTTTGGCCTCGAGACAGGGCTAGCAATCAGCCCCAGCATTTT.

In its sample, this clonotype was seen a few times. The chain has TRBV7-2 and TRBJ1-3; D is unclear. The germline V gene encodes CDR1 SGHTA and CDR2 FQGNSA. CDR3 length equals 14 residues. Between the trimmed V and J ends, which lost 4 bases and 1 base, there was a span of 8 bases. This chain's CDR3 is CASSYRDSGNTIYF. CDR3 nucleotide sequence: TGTGCCAGCAGCTATCGAGATTCTGGAAACACCATATATTTT.

V and J are TRBV12-3 or TRBV12-4 and TRBJ2-7; perhaps TRBD1 as D (5 bases). The CDR3 totals 14 residues. Between the trimmed V and J ends, which lost 6 bases and 7 bases, there was a span of 19 bases. The CDR3 coding sequence is TGTGCCAGCAGAAACCCCAGGGCTGGGGATGAGCAGTACTTC. Translated: CASRNPRAGDEQYF.

The chain has TRBV4-1 and TRBJ1-5; 7 bases map to TRBD1. The CDR3 has 16 amino acids. The junction had 7 bases not matched to a gene; V was cut back by 0 bases and J by 5 bases. The germline V gene encodes CDR1 MGHRA and CDR2 YSYEKL. Here the CDR3 reads CASSQDWARGYQPQHF. DNA for the CDR3: TGCGCCAGCAGCCAAGATTGGGCCAGGGGGTATCAGCCCCAGCATTTT.

This clonotype was found a few times. The J gene is TRBJ2-7, the V gene TRBV4-3; the D is unclear. The germline V gene has CDR1 LGHNA and CDR2 YSLEER. The CDR3 is 13 residues long. Trimming took off 1 base at V and 3 bases at J, with 7 bases between the two ends. The CDR3: CASSQASNYEQYF. The CDR3, as DNA: TGCGCCAGCAGCCAAGCTTCCAACTACGAGCAGTACTTC.

This clonotype was counted only a few times. The rearrangement uses TRBV7-2 and TRBJ2-1; D assignment may be TRBD1 or TRBD2 (7 bases each). Trimming took off 2 bases at V and 4 bases at J, with 9 bases between the two ends. Germline V lookup: CDR1 SGHTA, CDR2 FQGNSA. The CDR3 contains 14 residues. The DNA of the CDR3 is TGTGCCAGCAGCTTACAGGGGGGGTACAATGAGCAGTTCTTC. Translation gives CASSLQGGYNEQFF.

This clonotype was counted many times. The J gene is TRBJ1-4, the V gene TRBV29-1; 9 nucleotides align to TRBD1. The CDR3 runs 16 residues. In germline, CDR1 is SQVTM, CDR2 ANQGSEA. The junction had 14 bases not matched to a gene; V was cut back by 4 bases and J by 8 bases. The CDR3 is CSVGPGPQGAGEKLFF. In DNA form, the CDR3 reads TGCAGCGTTGGGCCGGGACCACAGGGGGCAGGCGAAAAACTGTTTTTT.

This chain joins TRBV6-2 or TRBV6-3 and TRBJ1-2, with a tentative D call TRBD1 (5 bases). This CDR3 comprises 12 residues. V lost 5 bases, J lost 8 bases, and 12 bases lay in between. The V gene's germline CDR1 is MNHEY and CDR2 SVGEGT. The CDR3 DNA reads as TGTGCCAGCAGTAATCAGGGATGGGGCTACACCTTC. Its translation: CASSNQGWGYTF.

About this clonotype itself: The junction shows a germline mismatch at one end, possibly a read error. The chain is built from TRBV7-8 and TRBJ1-2; perhaps TRBD1 as D (5 bases). This CDR3 has 15 residues. CDR1 and CDR2 from the germline V gene are SGHVS and FQNEAQ. The CDR3 loop reads CACSGPGFLGYGYTF. In DNA form, the CDR3 reads TGTGCCTGCAGCGGACCAGGGTTTTTGGGCTATGGCTACACCTTC.

As DNA, the CDR3 is TGTGCCAGCAGCTCAGCAAGGGGAACAGATCACTATGGCTACACCTTC. Residues: CASSSARGTDHYGYTF. This chain links TRBV7-2 with TRBJ1-2, with D perhaps matching TRBD1 (5 bases). Trimming stripped 4 bases from V and 3 bases from J, with 18 bases between. The CDR3 extends over 16 amino acids. CDR1 and CDR2 (germline): SGHTA, FQGNSA.

The gene calls are TRBV2 and TRBJ2-5; the D gene is possibly TRBD1 (6 bases). The length of the CDR3 is 14 residues. V lost 1 base to trimming and J lost 4 bases, with 10 bases between them. Germline V lookup: CDR1 SNHLY, CDR2 FYNNEI. The CDR3 sequence is CASSEGQVAETQYF. CDR3 sequence (DNA): TGTGCCAGCAGTGAAGGACAGGTGGCAGAGACCCAGTACTTC. Looking up the rest from reference TRBV2 and TRBJ2-5 gives the full variable domain: EPEVTQTPSHQVTQMGQEVILRCVPISNHLYFYWYRQILGQKVEFLVSFYNNEISEKSEIFDDQFSVERPDGSNFTLKIRSTKLEDSAMYFCASSEGQVAETQYFGPGTRLLVL.

The V call is TRBV28, the J call TRBJ2-5; perhaps TRBD2 as D (5 bases). This CDR3 is 12 amino acids long. Germline V gene sequence: CDR1 MDHEN, CDR2 SYDVKM. V was cut by 5 bases and J by 11 bases, with 15 bases left in between. The CDR3 sequence is CASSPQTWEQYF. The CDR3 DNA is TGTGCCAGCAGTCCACAAACTTGGGAGCAGTACTTC. Full variable domain (rest looked up from reference TRBV28 and TRBJ2-5): DVKVTQSSRYLVKRTGEKVFLECVQDMDHENMFWYRQDPGLGLRLIYFSYDVKMKEKGDIPEGYSVSREKKERFSLILESASTNQTSMYLCASSPQTWEQYFGPGTRLLVL.

The CDR3 is CASSEITGTDTQYF. The DNA of the CDR3 is TGTGCCAGCAGCGAGATCACAGGGACAGATACGCAGTATTTT. This rearrangement joins TRBV11-2 to TRBJ2-3; maybe TRBD1 (6 bases). Germline V gives CDR1 SGHAT, CDR2 FQNNGV. This CDR3 is built from 14 residues. V shed 5 bases and J shed 3 bases, with 12 bases lying between them.

This clonotype has more than one count but fewer than ten. V and J are TRBV9 and TRBJ1-2, with no clear D. Germline CDR1 and CDR2: SGDLS and YYNGEE. The CDR3 has 13 residues. Trimming took off 3 bases at V and 1 base at J, with 7 bases between the two ends. In DNA, the CDR3 is TGTGCCAGCAGCGCCGGGAGTAACTATGGCTACACCTTC. Translation: CASSAGSNYGYTF.

This clonotype occurred once. The chain combines TRBV2 with TRBJ1-2; maybe TRBD1 (5 bases). Trimming took off 5 bases at V and 5 bases at J, with 15 bases between the two ends. This CDR3 is built from 14 residues. The germline V gene has CDR1 SNHLY and CDR2 FYNNEI. The DNA of the CDR3 is TGTGCCAGCAGTCGGGACTCCGGGAATTATGGCTACACCTTC. Translating it yields CASSRDSGNYGYTF. The entire variable domain, with the rest obtained from reference TRBV2 and TRBJ1-2, is as follows: EPEVTQTPSHQVTQMGQEVILRCVPISNHLYFYWYRQILGQKVEFLVSFYNNEISEKSEIFDDQFSVERPDGSNFTLKIRSTKLEDSAMYFCASSRDSGNYGYTFGSGTRLTVV.

This clonotype was picked up a small number of times. This CDR3 is CASTIRGQGVNEQFF. The CDR3 DNA reads TGTGCCAGCACCATCAGGGGACAGGGGGTAAATGAGCAGTTCTTC. The V gene is TRBV6-2 or TRBV6-3, the J gene TRBJ2-1; 11 bases match TRBD1. The junction had 9 bases not matched to a gene; V was cut back by 7 bases and J by 7 bases. The CDR3 spans 15 residues. CDR1 is MNHEY and CDR2 is SVGEGT in the germline V gene.